Included here is one T cell receptor (beta chain) sequence, with context. This record belongs to a study of cytomegalovirus exposure and HLA in healthy donors. The CDR3 totals 15 residues. Looked up from germline, CDR1 is SEHNR and CDR2 is FQNEAQ (reference sequence). Vbeta (60) and Jbeta (13) primers were used in the PCR. Repertoires were generated with immunoSEQ multiplex PCR, while TCRdb's copy carries only in-frame clones and drops some. The sample records about 73,000 clones, over 70% being singletons. This clonotype was obtained from a man between 70 and 80 years old in good health and CMV-seronegative. The chain couples TRBV7-9 to TRBJ2-5; 9 positions match TRBD2. The DNA end lines up better with TRBJ2-7; the J call may be wrong. Sequencing used PBMCs. CDR3 region: CASSLRSGSMYEQYF. The CDR3 DNA is TGTGCCAGCAGCCTCCGTAGCGGGAGTATGTACGAGCAGTACTTC.